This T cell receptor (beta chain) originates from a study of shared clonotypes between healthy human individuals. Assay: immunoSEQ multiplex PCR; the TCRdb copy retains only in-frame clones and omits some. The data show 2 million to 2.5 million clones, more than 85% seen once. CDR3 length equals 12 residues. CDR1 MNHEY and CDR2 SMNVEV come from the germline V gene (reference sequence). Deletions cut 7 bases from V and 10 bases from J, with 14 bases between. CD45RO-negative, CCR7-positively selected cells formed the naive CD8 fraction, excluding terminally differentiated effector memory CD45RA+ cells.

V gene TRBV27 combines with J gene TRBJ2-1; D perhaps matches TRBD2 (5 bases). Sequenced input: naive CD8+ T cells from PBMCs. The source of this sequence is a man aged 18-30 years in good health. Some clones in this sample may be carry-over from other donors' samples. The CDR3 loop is CASTHRPGEQFF. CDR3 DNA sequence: TGTGCCAGCACCCACCGTCCGGGGGAGCAGTTCTTC.